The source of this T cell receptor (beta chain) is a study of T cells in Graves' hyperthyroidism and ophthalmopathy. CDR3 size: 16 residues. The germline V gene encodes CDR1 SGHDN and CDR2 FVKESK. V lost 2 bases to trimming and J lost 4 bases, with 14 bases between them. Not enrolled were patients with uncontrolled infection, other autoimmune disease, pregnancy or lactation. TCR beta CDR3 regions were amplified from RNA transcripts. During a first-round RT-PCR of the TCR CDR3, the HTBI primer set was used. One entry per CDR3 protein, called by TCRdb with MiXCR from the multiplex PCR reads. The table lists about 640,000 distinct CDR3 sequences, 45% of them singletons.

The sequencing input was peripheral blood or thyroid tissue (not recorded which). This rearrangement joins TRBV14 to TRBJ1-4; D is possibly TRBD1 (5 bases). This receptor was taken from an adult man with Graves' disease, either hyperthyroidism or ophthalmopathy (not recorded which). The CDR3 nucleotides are TGTGCCAGCAGCCAAAGCCGGGACGGGTATAATGAAAAACTGTTTTTT. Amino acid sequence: CASSQSRDGYNEKLFF.